This entry concerns a single T cell receptor beta chain. What it binds is unknown. This sample is part of a study of blood T cells in healthy people across ages. Study-level points and caveats: Donors of long life had a larger count of naive CD4+ cells and greater diversity than aged donors. Observed TCR beta diversity showed a strong correlation with the percentage of naive T cells as measured by flow cytometry. Total diversity from one million sequenced T cells was likely underestimated.

Germline V gene data show CDR1 as SNHLY and CDR2 as FYNNEI. CDR3 length: 16 residues. Trimming took 5 bases from V and 5 from J; bases not matched to a gene: 6. The use of a sample-barcoded 5' primer and a J-beta primer mix characterized a second PCR of roughly 7 to 11 cycles. Individual samples furnished no less than 2.5 million CDR3-containing paired-end reads apiece. TCRdb itself ran the 5' RACE reads through MiXCR, one entry per CDR3 protein. Of around 1.5 million distinct CDR3 sequences in the sample, around 36% were seen once. The sample was blood. The TCR comes from a woman aged 25 to 39 in good health. The rearrangement uses TRBV2 and TRBJ2-5, with TRBD2 identical over 15 bases. The CDR3 DNA sequence: TGTGCCAGCAGTCACCTAGGACTAGCGGGGGGGGAGACCCAGTACTTC. Translated, it gives CASSHLGLAGGETQYF. Using reference TRBV2 and TRBJ2-5 for the parts outside the CDR3, the full variable domain is EPEVTQTPSHQVTQMGQEVILRCVPISNHLYFYWYRQILGQKVEFLVSFYNNEISEKSEIFDDQFSVERPDGSNFTLKIRSTKLEDSAMYFCASSHLGLAGGETQYFGPGTRLLVL.